The 9 T cell receptor beta chains presented below share a single source sample, sequenced in a study of blood T cell repertoires in COVID-19. Measured with immunoSEQ multiplex PCR; TCRdb has only the in-frame clones, and not every one. The sample consists of a few hundred thousand clones, roughly 87% of them appearing once. Sample: peripheral blood. All receptors derive from a woman in her forties or fifties who had recovered from COVID-19.

V gene TRBV7-8 combines with J gene TRBJ1-1; D is perhaps TRBD1 (6 bases). The CDR3 sequence is 15 residues long. The V gene lost 1 base and the J gene lost 5 bases, with 14 bases spanning the gap. Per germline, CDR1 SGHVS and CDR2 FQNEAQ. CDR3 bases: TGTGCCAGCAGCTTAGTTGGGGGGGCTTATACTGAAGCTTTCTTT. It is translated as CASSLVGGAYTEAFF.

V and J are TRBV28 and TRBJ2-3; perhaps TRBD1 as D (6 bases). V was shortened by 2 bases and J by 4 bases, with 22 bases between the two germline ends. Germline loops: CDR1 MDHEN, CDR2 SYDVKM. The CDR3 has 18 amino acids. CDR3 in amino acids: CASSLVDMTGGPADTQYF. The CDR3 coding sequence is TGTGCCAGCAGTTTAGTCGATATGACAGGTGGTCCGGCAGATACGCAGTATTTT.

The chain carries TRBV6-6 and TRBJ1-2, with TRBD1 matching over 7 bases. V was clipped by 7 bases and J by 1 base; unmatched bases: 6. This CDR3 region has 14 residues. Germline CDR1 is MNHNY and CDR2 is SVGAGI (reference sequence). In DNA, the CDR3 is TGTGCCAGCACAAGGGGGCTGGGTAACTATGGCTACACCTTC. It translates to CASTRGLGNYGYTF.

V gene TRBV30 combines with J gene TRBJ1-5, with 8 bases matching TRBD1. Germline V lookup: CDR1 GTSNPN, CDR2 SVGIG (reference sequence). V trimming: 1 base; J trimming: 4 bases; junction bases outside the gene matches: 9. The CDR3 loop spans 16 amino acids. In DNA form, the CDR3 reads TGTGCCTGGAGTGGGGATACAGGGGGTAGGAATCAGCCCCAGCATTTT. Protein sequence: CAWSGDTGGRNQPQHF.

The CDR3: CASKRGQGPYEQYF. The DNA of the CDR3 is TGTGCCAGCAAACGGGGACAGGGGCCGTACGAGCAGTACTTC. The chain carries TRBV27 and TRBJ2-7; 10 positions agree with TRBD1. J lost 4 bases, V lost 7 bases, and 7 bases had no gene match. CDR1 MNHEY and CDR2 SMNVEV come from the germline V gene (reference sequence). CDR3 length: 14 residues.

This chain uses TRBV18 with TRBJ1-2; a possible D gene is TRBD1 (6 bases). V was trimmed by 3 bases and J by 6 bases, leaving 14 bases between them. CDR1 is KGHSH, CDR2 LQKENI, per germline. This CDR3 is built from 14 residues. CDR3 DNA sequence: TGTGCCAGCTCACCCCGGACAGAGGGGGATGGCTACACCTTC. Its translation is CASSPRTEGDGYTF.

The chain uses TRBV2 and TRBJ2-2, with 13 bases fitting TRBD2. The germline CDR1 and CDR2 sequences are SNHLY and FYNNEI. Trimming removed 7 bases from V and 6 bases from J; junction bases left unmatched: 5. This CDR3 region has 15 residues. The CDR3 DNA is TGTGCCAGCAATCCGACTAGCGGGGGGCCCGGGGAGCTGTTTTTT. Its protein is CASNPTSGGPGELFF.

The CDR3 DNA reads TGTGCCAGCAGGAAATTCACACAGGGGCGCCACGAGCAGTACTTC. This codes for CASRKFTQGRHEQYF. The chain carries TRBV6-5 and TRBJ2-7; 7 bases fit TRBD1. The CDR3 is 15 amino acids. Trimming at V came to 6 bases and at J to 5 bases, leaving 13 bases not matched to a gene. The germline CDR1 and CDR2 sequences are MNHEY and SVGAGI.

This chain connects TRBV3-1 (or the pseudogene TRBV3-2) to TRBJ2-3; perhaps TRBD2 as D (6 bases). Trimming cost V 4 bases and J 13 bases, with 18 bases left between them. Germline V gene lookup returns CDR1 LGHDT and CDR2 YNNKEL (reference sequence). The CDR3 runs to 13 residues. This CDR3 reads CASSLTRTGEEYF. The CDR3 DNA reads as TGTGCCAGCAGCCTGACGCGGACGGGAGAAGAGTATTTT.